Shown below are 15 T cell receptor beta chains from a single sample sequenced in a study of blood T cell repertoires in COVID-19. Data came from immunoSEQ multiplex PCR; TCRdb stores just in-frame clones and leaves some out. The sample includes 200,000 to 250,000 clones, about 90% of them seen just once. Sequenced: peripheral blood. These receptors originate from a young woman who had recovered from COVID-19.

V is TRBV19 and J is TRBJ2-2, with D possibly being TRBD1 (5 bases). V lost 9 bases and J 4 bases, leaving 12 bases between the germline ends. The CDR3 consists of 13 residues. The germline V gene encodes CDR1 LNHDA and CDR2 SQIVND (reference sequence). The CDR3 is CASPRAGTGELFF. The CDR3, as DNA: TGTGCCAGCCCCAGGGCAGGCACCGGGGAGCTGTTTTTT.

The rearrangement links TRBV11-2 to TRBJ1-1; the D is unclear. CDR3 length: 14 amino acids. Trimming took 5 bases from V and 2 from J, leaving 12 bases between them. Germline CDR1 reads SGHAT; CDR2 reads FQNNGV. CDR3 in amino acids: CASSLSNLNTEAFF. In DNA, the CDR3 is TGTGCCAGCAGCCTTTCGAATCTAAACACTGAAGCTTTCTTT.

This clone occurred once. The rearrangement uses TRBV25-1 and TRBJ1-2; the D is unclear. CDR3 size: 13 residues. V gave up 3 bases and J gave up 8 bases, with 13 bases separating them. Germline CDR1 MGHDK, CDR2 SYGVNS. In nucleotides, the CDR3 is TGTGCCAGCAGTGACACCACACCGGGAGGCTACACCTTC. Its protein is CASSDTTPGGYTF.

The chain couples TRBV10-2 to TRBJ2-7, with D tentatively TRBD2 (6 bases). V was clipped by 9 bases and J by 4 bases, with 13 bases between them. The germline CDR1 and CDR2 sequences are WSHSY and SAAADI. This CDR3 has 12 amino acids. The DNA for the CDR3 is TGCGCCAGTGGGGCAGGGAGGTACGAGCAGTACTTC. Protein: CASGAGRYEQYF.

J is TRBJ2-2 and V is TRBV21-1; the table gives TRBD1 as D, unverified against the DNA. TRBV21-1 has pseudogene status. The CDR3 loop spans 15 amino acids. In nucleotides, the CDR3 is TGTGCCAGCAGCACTCACCCAGGGGGATCCGGGGAGCTGTTTTTT. Translated, it gives CASSTHPGGSGELFF.

The chain combines TRBV7-6 with TRBJ2-2, with TRBD2 matching 7 bases. V lost 0 bases and J lost 5; bases outside the gene matches: 9. Germline values: CDR1 SGHVS, CDR2 FNYEAQ. The CDR3 covers 17 residues. CDR3 region: CASSLAVPGGSTGELFF. The CDR3 DNA reads TGTGCCAGCAGCTTAGCAGTCCCGGGGGGATCTACCGGGGAGCTGTTTTTT.

The chain couples TRBV6-5 to TRBJ2-7, with D tentatively TRBD2 (7 bases). Trimming took off 2 bases at V and 3 bases at J, with 14 bases between the two ends. Germline V gene sequence: CDR1 MNHEY, CDR2 SVGAGI. The CDR3 has 15 residues. CDR3 in DNA: TGTGCCAGCAGTTACGGGAGGGGGGGACTCTACGAGCAGTACTTC. It codes for CASSYGRGGLYEQYF.

J is TRBJ2-5 and V is TRBV19, with D possibly being TRBD1 (6 bases). There are 15 residues in the CDR3. V dropped 4 bases and J dropped 2 bases, with 14 bases sitting between them. CDR1 LNHDA and CDR2 SQIVND come from the germline V gene (reference sequence). CDR3 bases: TGTGCCAGTAGTACGGCCCACAGGGCTCAAGAGACCCAGTACTTC. Encoded protein: CASSTAHRAQETQYF.

On this clone: This sample also contains other DNA sequences that code for the same CDR3. The chain recombines TRBV15 with TRBJ2-1; no definite D call. There are 15 residues in the CDR3. Trimming left V 1 base short and J 0 bases short, with 7 bases between. Germline CDR1 is LNHNV and CDR2 is YYDKDF (reference sequence). The CDR3 sequence is CATSRVRGSYNEQFF. In nucleotides, the CDR3 is TGTGCCACCAGCAGAGTTAGAGGCTCCTACAATGAGCAGTTCTTC. Full variable domain (remainder filled in from reference TRBV15 and TRBJ2-1): DAMVIQNPRYQVTQFGKPVTLSCSQTLNHNVMYWYQQKSSQAPKLLFHYYDKDFNNEADTPDNFQSRRPNTSFCFLDIRSPGLGDTAMYLCATSRVRGSYNEQFFGPGTRLTVL.

V gene TRBV25-1 combines with J gene TRBJ2-7; the D gene is possibly TRBD2 (7 bases). Germline CDR1 reads MGHDK; CDR2 reads SYGVNS. CDR3 length: 13 amino acids. V shed 6 bases and J shed 3 bases, with 12 bases lying between them. Here the CDR3 DNA reads TGTGCCAGCAGGGAGGGGGAGGGCTACGAGCAGTACTTC. This sequence encodes CASREGEGYEQYF.

Only one count was recorded for this clone. The chain has TRBV5-1 and TRBJ1-3; TRBD1 is a possible D gene (6 bases). V was cut by 0 bases and J by 3 bases, with 10 bases left in between. CDR3 length: 15 residues. Germline loops: CDR1 SGHRS, CDR2 YFSETQ. CDR3 sequence reads: CASSLDRAFGNTIYF. For the CDR3, the DNA is TGCGCCAGCAGCTTGGACAGGGCTTTTGGAAACACCATATATTTT.

This clone turned up a few times. The chain is built from TRBV18 and TRBJ2-1, with 13 bases identical to TRBD2. The CDR3 contains 19 residues. J lost 3 bases, V lost 0 bases, and 8 bases had no gene match. Germline V CDR1 and CDR2: KGHSH, LQKENI. CDR3 in DNA: TGTGCCAGCTCACCACCCACAGGACTAGCGGGGGAACTCTACAATGAGCAGTTCTTC. Translating gives CASSPPTGLAGELYNEQFF.

The rearrangement links TRBV4-2 to TRBJ2-5; TRBD1 aligns across 9 bases. This CDR3 spans 16 amino acids. CDR1 and CDR2 (germline): LGHNA, YNFKEQ. V gave up 0 bases and J gave up 3 bases; unmatched junction bases: 5. In DNA, the CDR3 is TGTGCCAGCAGCCAAGATGGGACAGGGACGGAAGAGACCCAGTACTTC. It translates to CASSQDGTGTEETQYF.

The chain joins TRBV4-3 to TRBJ2-3; TRBD2 matches 11 bases. The V gene end was trimmed by 3 bases and the J gene end by 4 bases; junction bases not matched to a gene: 0. The CDR3 spans 14 residues. CDR1 is LGHNA and CDR2 is YSLEER in the germline V gene. CDR3 nucleotides: TGCGCCAGCAGCCAGACTAGCGGGGCAGATACGCAGTATTTT. It specifies CASSQTSGADTQYF.

This clone was recorded once. The chain employs TRBV9 and TRBJ1-6, with 7 nucleotides matching TRBD1. The V segment lost 4 bases and the J segment 10 bases; nucleotides outside the gene matches: 8. The germline CDR1 and CDR2 sequences are SGDLS and YYNGEE. This CDR3 is built from 14 residues. The CDR3 bases are TGTGCCAGCAGCTCCAGACAGGGTAACTCACCCCTCCACTTT. Its protein is CASSSRQGNSPLHF. Supplemented by reference TRBV9 and TRBJ1-6, the full variable domain reads DSGVTQTPKHLITATGQRVTLRCSPRSGDLSVYWYQQSLDQGLQFLIQYYNGEERAKGNILERFSAQQFPDLHSELNLSSLELGDSALYFCASSSRQGNSPLHFGNGTRLTVT.